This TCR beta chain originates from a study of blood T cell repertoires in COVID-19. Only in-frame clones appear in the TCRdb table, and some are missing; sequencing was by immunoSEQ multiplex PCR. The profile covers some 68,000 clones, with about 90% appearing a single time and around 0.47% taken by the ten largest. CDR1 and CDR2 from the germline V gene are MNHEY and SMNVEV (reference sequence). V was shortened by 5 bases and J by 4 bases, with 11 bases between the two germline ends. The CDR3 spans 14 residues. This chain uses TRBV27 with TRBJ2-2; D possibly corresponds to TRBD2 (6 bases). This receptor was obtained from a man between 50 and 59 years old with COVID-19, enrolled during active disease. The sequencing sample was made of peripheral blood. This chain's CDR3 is CASSLGGTTGELFF. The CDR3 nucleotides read TGTGCCAGCAGTCTTGGGGGGACCACCGGGGAGCTGTTTTTT.